These 6 T cell receptor beta chains originate from one sample sequenced in a study of T cell responses to AZD1222 COVID-19 vaccine. Clones were sequenced by immunoSEQ multiplex PCR, and TCRdb holds only the in-frame ones, with some missing. This table holds 100,000 to 150,000 clones, about nine tenths found once. The source material was peripheral blood, sampled 28 days after the second AZD1222 dose. These receptors were collected from an adult who received the AZD1222 COVID-19 vaccine.

The chain has TRBV19 and TRBJ2-2, with D unclear. V gave up 3 bases and J gave up 3 bases, with 11 bases separating them. The germline V gene has CDR1 LNHDA and CDR2 SQIVND (reference sequence). The CDR3 has 15 residues. CDR3 in DNA: TGTGCCAGTAGTATGCGGCACACCGACACCGGGGAGCTGTTTTTT. Translating gives CASSMRHTDTGELFF.

This clone came up a few times. V is TRBV7-3 and J is TRBJ2-3; D perhaps matches TRBD2 (5 bases). Looked up from germline, CDR1 is SGHTA and CDR2 is FQGTGA. The CDR3 covers 13 residues. Trimming took 8 bases from V and 2 from J, leaving 11 bases between them. CDR3 nucleotides: TGTGCCAGCCAAGGGAGATTCACAGATACGCAGTATTTT. It yields the protein CASQGRFTDTQYF.

This chain links TRBV7-8 with TRBJ2-1, with D perhaps TRBD2 (6 bases). The V and J ends lost 3 bases and 0 bases respectively, with 18 bases between them. The CDR3 totals 18 residues. In germline, CDR1 is SGHVS, CDR2 FQNEAQ. CDR3 sequence reads: CASSLFSGGVSSYNEQFF. DNA of the CDR3: TGTGCCAGCAGCTTGTTCTCTGGCGGGGTAAGCTCCTACAATGAGCAGTTCTTC.

This clone was found once. The chain carries TRBV18 and TRBJ1-1; TRBD1 matches at 7 bases. This CDR3 comprises 14 residues. The V gene end was trimmed by 4 bases and the J gene end by 4 bases; junction bases not matched to a gene: 6. The germline gives CDR1 KGHSH, CDR2 LQKENI. The CDR3 DNA reads as TGTGCCAGCTCACTGTTGGGACAGTCCACTGAAGCTTTCTTT. The encoded protein is CASSLLGQSTEAFF. Full variable domain (rest looked up from reference TRBV18 and TRBJ1-1): NAGVMQNPRHLVRRRGQEARLRCSPMKGHSHVYWYRQLPEEGLKFMVYLQKENIIDESGMPKERFSAEFPKEGPSILRIQQVVRGDSAAYFCASSLLGQSTEAFFGQGTRLTVV.

The rearrangement links TRBV5-1 to TRBJ1-4; D remains ambiguous. This CDR3 spans 15 amino acids. V was cut by 0 bases and J by 3 bases, with 9 bases left in between. Germline CDR1 SGHRS, CDR2 YFSETQ. As DNA, the CDR3 is TGCGCCAGCAGCTTGGGCGGAGCGGCTAATGAAAAACTGTTTTTT. It translates to CASSLGGAANEKLFF.

CDR3 amino acids: CASSQSRDTSTNEKLFF. DNA for the CDR3: TGCGCCAGCAGCCAGTCCCGGGACACCTCAACTAATGAAAAACTGTTTTTT. This chain links TRBV5-1 with TRBJ1-4, with D tentatively TRBD1 (6 bases). Germline lookup yields CDR1 SGHRS and CDR2 YFSETQ. The CDR3 covers 17 residues. Trimming took 4 bases from V and 0 from J, leaving 16 bases between them.